Shown below are 15 T cell receptor beta chains from a single sample sequenced in a study of graft-versus-host responses after intestinal transplantation. The method was immunoSEQ multiplex PCR; TCRdb's version includes in-frame clones alone and lacks a portion of them. Altogether tens of thousands of clones are present, more than 90% being singletons, with the ten largest covering less than 8%. Sequencing was performed on bone marrow, taken roughly 780 days after intestinal transplantation. The source of these receptors is a human patient who received an intestinal transplant, so some T cells may come from the graft donor.

The chain combines TRBV27 with TRBJ2-1; either TRBD1 or TRBD2 may supply D (5 bases each). Germline V gene lookup returns CDR1 MNHEY and CDR2 SMNVEV (reference sequence). This CDR3 is 13 amino acids long. V was trimmed by 7 bases and J by 8 bases, leaving 15 bases between them. The CDR3 is CASTRPGRHEQFF. CDR3 sequence (DNA): TGTGCCAGCACCCGCCCAGGGAGACATGAGCAGTTCTTC.

This clone occurred a few times. CDR3: CASVREKSQPQHF. The CDR3 nucleotides are TGTGCCAGCGTCCGGGAGAAGAGTCAGCCCCAGCATTTT. The gene calls are TRBV2 and TRBJ1-5; D gene unclear. V gave up 8 bases and J gave up 6 bases, with 14 bases separating them. The CDR3 consists of 13 residues. From germline, CDR1 is SNHLY and CDR2 FYNNEI.

This clone was seen a few times. A read error may account for a junction end that differs from germline. This chain links TRBV6-1 with TRBJ2-7; D ambiguous. CDR3 length: 9 amino acids. The germline gives CDR1 MNHNS, CDR2 SASEGT. CDR3 DNA sequence: TGTGCCAGCAGTGAAGTTCTCCTCTTC. This gives the protein CASSEVLLF.

The rearrangement joins TRBV6-5 to TRBJ1-1; D might be TRBD1 (6 bases). Germline V gives CDR1 MNHEY, CDR2 SVGAGI. The CDR3 is 14 residues long. The V end lost 4 bases, the J end lost 1 base, and 10 bases lay between the germline ends. For the CDR3, the DNA is TGTGCCAGCAGTTTCCGGGGGGCGAACACTGAAGCTTTCTTT. Protein: CASSFRGANTEAFF.

This clone was detected once. V and J are TRBV11-2 and TRBJ2-1, with D perhaps matching TRBD2 (5 bases). The V and J ends lost 5 bases and 8 bases respectively, with 16 bases between them. The CDR3 has 14 residues. The V gene's germline CDR1 is SGHAT and CDR2 FQNNGV. CDR3 amino acids: CASSRDGFGYEQFF. CDR3 DNA: TGTGCCAGCAGCCGGGATGGGTTTGGCTATGAGCAGTTCTTC.

With regard to this clone: Within the sample, other DNA sequences also encode this same CDR3. J is TRBJ2-1 and V is TRBV27, with 7 bases that match TRBD2. CDR3 length: 14 amino acids. V lost 2 bases and J lost 4; bases outside the gene matches: 2. Germline V CDR1 and CDR2: MNHEY, SMNVEV (reference sequence). The CDR3 loop is CASSLGGSYNEQFF. The CDR3 coding sequence is TGTGCCAGCAGTTTAGGCGGGAGTTACAATGAGCAGTTCTTC.

This clone came up once. V and J are TRBV27 and TRBJ1-1, with 9 bases that match TRBD1. V was pared by 0 bases and J by 8 bases, with 10 bases of the junction left unmatched. From germline, CDR1 is MNHEY and CDR2 SMNVEV (reference sequence). This CDR3 comprises 16 residues. The CDR3 protein is CASSLSQGARAVEAFF. The CDR3 bases are TGTGCCAGCAGTTTATCACAGGGGGCAAGGGCCGTGGAAGCTTTCTTT.

This chain joins TRBV19 and TRBJ2-7; D is unresolved. The CDR3 has 13 amino acids. Germline V gives CDR1 LNHDA, CDR2 SQIVND (reference sequence). V was cut by 3 bases and J by 2 bases, with 8 bases left in between. CDR3 protein: CASSIANTYEQYF. The CDR3 DNA is TGTGCCAGTAGTATTGCCAATACCTACGAGCAGTACTTC.

The chain uses TRBV4-1 and TRBJ1-6, with D hard to call. V lost 1 base, J lost 2 bases, and 6 bases lay in between. The CDR3 spans 15 residues. CDR1 and CDR2 from the germline V gene are MGHRA and YSYEKL. CDR3 sequence (DNA): TGCGCCAGCAGCCAAGTAGGGACCTATAATTCACCCCTCCACTTT. Protein product: CASSQVGTYNSPLHF.

The chain recombines TRBV5-4 with TRBJ2-1, with D possibly matching TRBD2 (6 bases). This CDR3 has 14 amino acids. Per the germline V gene, CDR1 is SGHNT and CDR2 is YYREEE (reference sequence). The V and J ends lost 3 bases and 9 bases respectively, with 16 bases between them. CDR3 loop: CASSSPRDSIEQFF. The DNA for the CDR3 is TGTGCCAGCAGCTCCCCCCGGGACTCCATTGAGCAGTTCTTC.

This chain joins TRBV7-4 and TRBJ1-2, with a tentative D call TRBD1 (6 bases). The CDR3 is made up of 14 amino acids. CDR1 is SGHVT, CDR2 SQSDAQ, per germline. The ends were cut back, 1 base at V and 2 bases at J, with 8 bases in the middle. The CDR3 loop is CASSLGTENYGYTF. For the CDR3, the DNA is TGTGCCAGCAGCTTAGGGACAGAAAACTATGGCTACACCTTC.

The chain links TRBV11-3 to TRBJ2-1, with 12 bases lining up with TRBD2. Trimming cost V 4 bases and J 7 bases; bases outside gene matches: 8. The CDR3 runs 16 residues. The V gene's germline CDR1 is SGHNT and CDR2 YENEEA. The CDR3 is CASSSGTSGLRNEQFF. CDR3 bases: TGTGCCAGCAGCTCCGGGACTAGCGGGTTAAGGAATGAGCAGTTCTTC.

This chain connects TRBV14 to TRBJ2-1; 8 bases are shared with TRBD2. The CDR3 is 17 amino acids. Trimming at V came to 2 bases and at J to 0 bases, leaving 6 bases not matched to a gene. Germline V gene data show CDR1 as SGHDN and CDR2 as FVKESK. CDR3 residues: CASSQWAGGGSYNEQFF. The CDR3 DNA follows: TGTGCCAGCAGCCAATGGGCGGGAGGCGGCTCCTACAATGAGCAGTTCTTC.

This clone was seen only a few times. The chain employs TRBV19 and TRBJ2-5; D unclear. Germline CDR1 reads LNHDA; CDR2 reads SQIVND (reference sequence). CDR3 size: 15 residues. V lost 5 bases and J lost 0, with 13 bases in between. As DNA, the CDR3 is TGTGCCAGTAGTTCCGTCGGGCAGAACCAAGAGACCCAGTACTTC. The encoded protein is CASSSVGQNQETQYF.

The rearrangement joins TRBV27 to TRBJ2-1; D unclear. Germline V gene sequence: CDR1 MNHEY, CDR2 SMNVEV (reference sequence). The CDR3 is 11 amino acids. V dropped 5 bases and J dropped 7 bases, with 6 bases sitting between them. The CDR3 sequence: CASSPGNEQFF. Here the CDR3 DNA reads TGTGCCAGCAGTCCCGGAAATGAGCAGTTCTTC.